The 22 T cell receptor beta chains in this list originate from one sample, sequenced in a study of blood T cell repertoires in COVID-19. Profiled with immunoSEQ multiplex PCR; TCRdb holds only in-frame clones, not every one. Of hundreds of thousands of clones listed, about 85% were seen once; the top ten hold 3.5% to 4%. Sequenced input: peripheral blood. The receptors originated from a woman younger than 35 with acute or convalescent COVID-19.

V gene TRBV5-1 combines with J gene TRBJ1-1; weak D call: TRBD1 (5 bases). Germline CDR1 reads SGHRS; CDR2 reads YFSETQ. CDR3 length equals 13 residues. The V and J ends lost 2 bases and 4 bases respectively, with 9 bases between them. The CDR3 bases are TGCGCCAGCAGCTTTGGACACGCCACTGAAGCTTTCTTT. Residues: CASSFGHATEAFF.

CDR3 amino acids: CASSGWSGATGELFF. Here the CDR3 DNA reads TGTGCCAGTAGTGGTTGGTCAGGGGCAACCGGGGAGCTGTTTTTT. The chain links TRBV19 to TRBJ2-2; possible D gene TRBD1, 6 bases. The length of the CDR3 is 15 residues. Trimming shortened V by 5 bases and J by 5 bases, and 15 bases separated the two germline ends. CDR1 is LNHDA and CDR2 is SQIVND in the germline V gene (reference sequence).

The genes are TRBV5-1 and TRBJ2-7, with 7 positions matching TRBD1. This CDR3 comprises 13 residues. Germline assignment: CDR1 SGHRS and CDR2 YFSETQ. Trimming cost V 4 bases and J 7 bases; bases outside gene matches: 8. CDR3 residues: CASSTTGIGEQYF. The CDR3 DNA follows: TGCGCCAGCAGCACGACAGGGATTGGAGAGCAGTACTTC.

The genes are TRBV6-4 and TRBJ2-1; 11 nucleotides line up with TRBD2. The germline gives CDR1 MRHNA, CDR2 SNTAGT. The CDR3 extends over 16 amino acids. Unmatched junction bases numbered 6, after V lost 0 bases and J lost 8 bases. The CDR3 region has the DNA TGTGCCAGCAGTGACTCATTAGCGGGAGGGCCGGATGAGCAGTTCTTC. Its protein is CASSDSLAGGPDEQFF.

This clone was detected only a few times. This chain links TRBV13 with TRBJ2-2; 8 nucleotides match TRBD2. J was trimmed by 3 bases and V by 1 base; bases with no gene match: 4. This CDR3 contains 16 residues. The germline CDR1 and CDR2 sequences are PRHDT and FYEKMQ (reference sequence). The CDR3 nucleotides are TGTGCCAGCAGCTTAGATACGGGAGGGGACACCGGGGAGCTGTTTTTT. It encodes CASSLDTGGDTGELFF.

V and J are TRBV9 and TRBJ1-5, with D perhaps matching TRBD1 (6 bases). The ends were cut back, 0 bases at V and 9 bases at J, with 10 bases in the middle. Germline CDR1 reads SGDLS; CDR2 reads YYNGEE. The CDR3 runs to 13 residues. The CDR3 region has the DNA TGTGCCAGCAGCGTAGACGGGGGGGCGCCCCAGCATTTT. Translating it yields CASSVDGGAPQHF.

The gene calls are TRBV18 and TRBJ2-3; 10 bases are a match to TRBD2. Trimming took 6 bases from V and 3 from J; bases not matched to a gene: 9. Germline-derived CDR1 and CDR2 are KGHSH and LQKENI. The CDR3 sequence is 16 residues long. CDR3 sequence reads: CASSSLAGVGTDTQYF. The DNA of the CDR3 is TGTGCCAGCTCGTCCCTAGCGGGAGTTGGGACAGATACGCAGTATTTT.

As concerns this clone: At one boundary the junction diverges from the germline segment, which might be a read error. The chain has TRBV4-1 and TRBJ1-2, with D unclear. CDR3 length equals 12 residues. Germline CDR1 reads MGHRA; CDR2 reads YSYEKL. CDR3 in DNA: TGCGCCAGCAGCCAACCCAACCGGGAACTAATCTTC. This encodes CASSQPNRELIF.

The CDR3 is CASSSSGTGGALHEQYF. As DNA, the CDR3 is TGTGCCAGCAGTTCCTCCGGGACAGGGGGCGCTCTCCACGAGCAGTACTTC. This sequence joins TRBV28 and TRBJ2-7; 12 bases fit TRBD1. This CDR3 comprises 17 residues. CDR1 and CDR2 (germline): MDHEN, SYDVKM. V shed 4 bases and J 5 bases; nucleotides not matched to a gene: 12.

This clone came up once. The V gene is TRBV5-1, the J gene TRBJ2-6; D not certain. CDR1 SGHRS and CDR2 YFSETQ come from the germline V gene. Trimming removed 0 bases from V and 4 bases from J, with 8 bases in between. The length of the CDR3 is 15 residues. CDR3 coding DNA: TGCGCCAGCAGCTTGGAGGAGCTCGGGGCCAACGTCCTGACTTTC. Translation: CASSLEELGANVLTF.

The gene calls are TRBV7-2 and TRBJ2-7, with D possibly being TRBD1 (5 bases). Germline CDR1 is SGHTA and CDR2 is FQGNSA. V shed 2 bases and J shed 6 bases, with 8 bases lying between them. This CDR3 has 12 residues. CDR3 coding DNA: TGTGCCAGCAGCTTACAGGGTCCCGAGCAGTACTTC. Protein sequence: CASSLQGPEQYF.

This rearrangement joins TRBV6-6 to TRBJ1-2, with TRBD1 matching 7 bases. The CDR3 loop spans 13 amino acids. Trimming took 6 bases from V and 7 from J; bases not matched to a gene: 8. Looked up from germline, CDR1 is MNHNY and CDR2 is SVGAGI (reference sequence). CDR3 in amino acids: CASRDRAEVGYTF. For the CDR3, the DNA is TGTGCCAGCAGAGACAGGGCGGAAGTTGGCTACACCTTC.

This clone was detected only once. The CDR3 bases are TGTGCCAGCAGCTCGCGCGAGACCCAGTACTTC. Translated: CASSSRETQYF. V usage is TRBV7-2 and J usage is TRBJ2-5; D is ambiguous. Between the trimmed V and J ends, which lost 4 bases and 5 bases, there was a span of 5 bases. The CDR3 has 11 amino acids. Germline V gives CDR1 SGHTA, CDR2 FQGNSA.

This clone appeared a single time. The CDR3 DNA reads as TGTGCCAGCAGCACCCGAGAGGGGACAGGGGGGTATGGCTACACCTTC. Translation gives CASSTREGTGGYGYTF. The genes are TRBV7-9 and TRBJ1-2; 11 bases line up with TRBD1. CDR1 is SEHNR, CDR2 FQNEAQ, per germline (reference sequence). Trimming took 5 bases from V and 5 from J; bases not matched to a gene: 10. There are 16 residues in the CDR3.

The V call is TRBV4-2, the J call TRBJ2-1; a possible D gene is TRBD2 (6 bases). Trimming cost V 3 bases and J 8 bases, with 11 bases left between them. Germline V gene lookup returns CDR1 LGHNA and CDR2 YNFKEQ. The CDR3 is 13 amino acids. The CDR3 sequence is CASSHRRGDEQFF. The CDR3 bases are TGTGCCAGCAGCCACCGGAGGGGAGATGAGCAGTTCTTC.

This clone was counted between two and nine times. V gene TRBV19 combines with J gene TRBJ1-5; 9 bases line up with TRBD1. The junction had 9 bases not matched to a gene; V was cut back by 3 bases and J by 9 bases. Germline loops: CDR1 LNHDA, CDR2 SQIVND (reference sequence). CDR3 length equals 15 residues. The CDR3 protein is CASSIQGGQGWPQHF. CDR3 sequence (DNA): TGTGCCAGTAGTATTCAGGGGGGACAGGGATGGCCCCAGCATTTT.

The CDR3: CATSRTGGAGTQYF. The CDR3 nucleotides read TGTGCCACCAGTCGTACAGGGGGCGCTGGGACCCAGTACTTC. V usage is TRBV24-1 and J usage is TRBJ2-5; the match to TRBD1 covers 9 bases. Looked up from germline, CDR1 is KGHDR and CDR2 is SFDVKD. The trim removed 6 bases at V and 7 bases at J, leaving 8 bases unmatched. This CDR3 is built from 14 residues.

This chain uses TRBV19 with TRBJ1-5; D uncertain. Germline V gene lookup returns CDR1 LNHDA and CDR2 SQIVND (reference sequence). This CDR3 contains 15 residues. Trimming removed 1 base from V and 9 bases from J, with 16 bases in between. The DNA of the CDR3 is TGTGCCAGTAGTATAGTAGGAGGGCGTCGGATGCCCCAGCATTTT. As protein: CASSIVGGRRMPQHF.

The V gene is TRBV2, the J gene TRBJ2-7; weak D call: TRBD2 (5 bases). The V and J ends lost 7 bases and 7 bases respectively, with 17 bases between them. CDR1 and CDR2 (germline): SNHLY, FYNNEI. The CDR3 covers 13 residues. CDR3 in DNA: TGTGCCAGCAAGGTTACTAGAATAGGAGAGCAGTACTTC. Translating gives CASKVTRIGEQYF.

The rearrangement links TRBV6-6 to TRBJ2-2, with TRBD1 identical over 9 bases. The CDR3 is made up of 13 amino acids. The trim removed 10 bases at V and 4 bases at J, leaving 4 bases unmatched. Per the germline V gene, CDR1 is MNHNY and CDR2 is SVGAGI (reference sequence). The CDR3 sequence is CATGTGSTGELFF. For the CDR3, the DNA is TGTGCCACCGGGACAGGGAGCACCGGGGAGCTGTTTTTT.

This clone was seen more than once but under ten times. This rearrangement joins TRBV6-2 or TRBV6-3 to TRBJ2-3; 8 bases fit TRBD2. This CDR3 is 14 amino acids long. CDR1 is MNHEY, CDR2 SVGEGT, per germline. V was pared by 5 bases and J by 4 bases, with 5 bases of the junction left unmatched. The CDR3 region has the DNA TGTGCCAGCAGTAGCGGGAGCTCGGCAGATACGCAGTATTTT. Translating it yields CASSSGSSADTQYF.

With regard to this clone: At one of its ends the junction is not consistent with the germline gene, which may arise from a read error. The J gene is TRBJ1-1, the V gene TRBV3-1 (or the pseudogene TRBV3-2); 7 bases line up with TRBD1. The CDR3 is made up of 15 amino acids. CDR1 is LGHDT and CDR2 is YNNKEL in the germline V gene (reference sequence). CDR3 sequence (DNA): TGTGCCAGCAGCCAAGGGGACAGTTTGAAGACTGAAGCTTTCTTT. It encodes CASSQGDSLKTEAFF.